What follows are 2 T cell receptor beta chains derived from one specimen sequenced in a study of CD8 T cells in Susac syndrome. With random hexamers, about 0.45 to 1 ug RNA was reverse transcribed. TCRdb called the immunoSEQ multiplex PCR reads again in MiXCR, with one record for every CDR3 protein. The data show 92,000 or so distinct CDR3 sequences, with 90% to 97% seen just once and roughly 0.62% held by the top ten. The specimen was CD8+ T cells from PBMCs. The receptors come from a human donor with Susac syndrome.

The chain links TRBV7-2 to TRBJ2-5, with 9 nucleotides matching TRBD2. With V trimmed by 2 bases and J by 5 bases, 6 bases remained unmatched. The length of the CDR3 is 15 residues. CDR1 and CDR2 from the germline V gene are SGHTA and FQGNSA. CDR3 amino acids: CASSLRRGGGETQYF. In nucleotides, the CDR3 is TGTGCCAGCAGCTTAAGGCGGGGGGGCGGGGAGACCCAGTACTTC.

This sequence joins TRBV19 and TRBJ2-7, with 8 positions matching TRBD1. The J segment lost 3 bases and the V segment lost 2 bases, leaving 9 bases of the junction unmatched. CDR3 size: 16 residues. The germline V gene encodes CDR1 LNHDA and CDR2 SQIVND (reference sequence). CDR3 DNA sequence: TGTGCCAGTAGTATATCCGGACAGGGAAAGGGCTACGAGCAGTACTTC. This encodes CASSISGQGKGYEQYF.